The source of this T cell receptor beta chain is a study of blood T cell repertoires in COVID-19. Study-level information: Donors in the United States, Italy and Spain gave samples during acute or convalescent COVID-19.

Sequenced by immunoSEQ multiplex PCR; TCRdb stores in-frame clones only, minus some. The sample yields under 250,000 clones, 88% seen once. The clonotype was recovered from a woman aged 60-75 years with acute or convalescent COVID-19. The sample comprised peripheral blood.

CDR3 sequence: CASSKDRGTTNEQFF. The CDR3 DNA is TGTGCCAGCAGTAAGGACAGGGGGACCACCAATGAGCAGTTCTTC. The chain couples TRBV27 to TRBJ2-1; 10 bases align to TRBD1. The V gene end was trimmed by 5 bases and the J gene end by 6 bases; junction bases not matched to a gene: 7. The germline CDR1 and CDR2 sequences are MNHEY and SMNVEV (reference sequence). The CDR3 length is 15 residues.